The 21 T cell receptor beta chains listed next were all sequenced from one sample in a study of T cell responses to AZD1222 COVID-19 vaccine. Generated by immunoSEQ multiplex PCR, the TCRdb table keeps only in-frame clones and is missing some. Of about 160,000 clones in the sample, roughly nine tenths were seen once. The sample was peripheral blood, taken on day 0 of MenACWY control vaccination. The receptors derive from an adult in good health.

The J gene is TRBJ2-2, the V gene TRBV19; weak D call: TRBD2 (6 bases). This CDR3 comprises 15 residues. From germline, CDR1 is LNHDA and CDR2 SQIVND (reference sequence). V was trimmed by 5 bases and J by 2 bases, leaving 12 bases between them. CDR3 sequence reads: CASSVTGLNTGELFF. The CDR3 DNA reads TGTGCCAGTAGTGTCACGGGACTTAACACCGGGGAGCTGTTTTTT.

V usage is TRBV30 and J usage is TRBJ1-1, with D tentatively TRBD1 (5 bases). Trimming removed 5 bases from V and 1 base from J, with 11 bases in between. This CDR3 spans 13 amino acids. Germline CDR1 is GTSNPN and CDR2 is SVGIG (reference sequence). The CDR3 loop reads CAWETAANTEAFF. CDR3 coding DNA: TGTGCCTGGGAGACAGCCGCGAACACTGAAGCTTTCTTT.

The rearrangement links TRBV30 to TRBJ2-7; 9 bases map to TRBD2. Germline lookup yields CDR1 GTSNPN and CDR2 SVGIG (reference sequence). The CDR3 length is 13 residues. The junction had 8 bases not matched to a gene; V was cut back by 8 bases and J by 3 bases. CDR3: CAGRTSAIYEQYF. Here the CDR3 DNA reads TGTGCCGGAAGGACTAGCGCGATCTACGAGCAGTACTTC.

This sequence joins TRBV3-1 (or the pseudogene TRBV3-2) and TRBJ2-7; no clear D gene. There are 15 residues in the CDR3. The V gene's germline CDR1 is LGHDT and CDR2 YNNKEL (reference sequence). V was cut by 0 bases and J by 7 bases, with 16 bases left in between. CDR3 protein: CASSQDPRTSLEQYF. In DNA, the CDR3 is TGTGCCAGCAGCCAAGACCCCAGGACCTCACTGGAGCAGTACTTC.

The V call is TRBV30, the J call TRBJ1-2, with 8 bases matching TRBD1. The CDR3 runs 14 residues. CDR1 and CDR2 from the germline V gene are GTSNPN and SVGIG (reference sequence). The V segment lost 0 bases and the J segment 7 bases; nucleotides outside the gene matches: 7. In DNA form, the CDR3 reads TGTGCCTGGAGTGTACGGCAGGGGGCGGGTGGCTACACCTTC. Protein: CAWSVRQGAGGYTF.

The chain recombines TRBV19 with TRBJ2-1, with 10 bases aligning to TRBD2. Trimming took 4 bases from V and 3 from J; bases not matched to a gene: 0. The germline V gene has CDR1 LNHDA and CDR2 SQIVND (reference sequence). The CDR3 is 14 amino acids. This CDR3 reads CASSRTSGYNEQFF. CDR3 nucleotide sequence: TGTGCCAGTAGTAGGACTAGCGGCTACAATGAGCAGTTCTTC.

V usage is TRBV27 and J usage is TRBJ2-1; D not resolved. CDR1 MNHEY and CDR2 SMNVEV come from the germline V gene (reference sequence). The CDR3 totals 14 residues. Trimming pared 6 bases from V and 7 bases from J, leaving 16 bases between. DNA of the CDR3: TGTGCCAGCAGCCCAACCCAGGCCGGGAATGAGCAGTTCTTC. Its translation is CASSPTQAGNEQFF.

This chain links TRBV6-2 or TRBV6-3 with TRBJ1-1; D not certain. Per the germline V gene, CDR1 is MNHEY and CDR2 is SVGEGT. The CDR3 extends over 13 amino acids. V was clipped by 5 bases and J by 1 base, with 8 bases between them. CDR3 loop: CASSSTANTEAFF. The CDR3 nucleotides are TGTGCCAGCAGTAGTACAGCGAACACTGAAGCTTTCTTT.

The DNA for the CDR3 is TGTGCCAGCTACAACTCACAGGGTCACTATGGCTACACCTTC. It specifies CASYNSQGHYGYTF. This rearrangement joins TRBV2 to TRBJ1-2, with D possibly being TRBD1 (6 bases). CDR1 is SNHLY, CDR2 FYNNEI, per germline. Trimming left V 8 bases short and J 3 bases short, with 16 bases between. The CDR3 runs 14 residues.

The chain is built from TRBV6-5 and TRBJ1-1; D call uncertain. V was clipped by 3 bases and J by 11 bases, with 13 bases between them. CDR3 length: 12 amino acids. Per the germline V gene, CDR1 is MNHEY and CDR2 is SVGAGI. In DNA, the CDR3 is TGTGCCAGCAGTTATTCGGGCGTTAGGGCTTTCTTT. Translation gives CASSYSGVRAFF.

The chain links TRBV3-1 (or the pseudogene TRBV3-2) to TRBJ1-4; the D gene is possibly TRBD1 (6 bases). Germline V gives CDR1 LGHDT, CDR2 YNNKEL (reference sequence). This CDR3 comprises 14 residues. V lost 3 bases and J 10 bases, leaving 15 bases between the germline ends. CDR3 region: CASSQSRGSGKLFF. The DNA for the CDR3 is TGTGCCAGCAGCCAGTCCAGGGGTAGTGGAAAACTGTTTTTT.

About this clone itself: Its ends do not fully match the called genes, so a read error is possible. This chain uses TRBV3-1 (or the pseudogene TRBV3-2) with TRBJ1-6; D might be TRBD1 (5 bases). The germline gives CDR1 LGHDT, CDR2 YNNKEL (reference sequence). The CDR3 is 14 amino acids. This chain's CDR3 is CASRHRDLVSPLHF. CDR3 nucleotide sequence: TGTGCCAGCCGCCATCGGGACCTTGTTTCACCCCTCCACTTT.

The rearrangement joins TRBV19 to TRBJ2-7, with D possibly being TRBD2 (5 bases). The length of the CDR3 is 13 residues. Germline V gene sequence: CDR1 LNHDA, CDR2 SQIVND (reference sequence). Trimming pared 5 bases from V and 2 bases from J, leaving 10 bases between. In nucleotides, the CDR3 is TGTGCCAGTAGTGTCAGCGGCCCCTACGAGCAGTACTTC. Translation gives CASSVSGPYEQYF.

The chain employs TRBV7-2 and TRBJ1-1; D remains ambiguous. With 1 base removed from V and 0 bases from J, the gap between germline ends came to 9 bases. The CDR3 consists of 15 residues. Germline CDR1 reads SGHTA; CDR2 reads FQGNSA. CDR3 residues: CASSLGLFMNTEAFF. The CDR3 coding sequence is TGTGCCAGCAGCTTAGGGCTGTTCATGAACACTGAAGCTTTCTTT.

V and J are TRBV9 and TRBJ1-2; the match to TRBD1 covers 9 bases. This CDR3 has 14 residues. Germline CDR1 SGDLS, CDR2 YYNGEE. The V gene end was trimmed by 3 bases and the J gene end by 4 bases; junction bases not matched to a gene: 4. For the CDR3, the DNA is TGTGCCAGCAGCGGGGGGACAGGGTTCTATGGCTACACCTTC. Translation gives CASSGGTGFYGYTF.

The V call is TRBV23-1, the J call TRBJ1-2, with D possibly matching TRBD1 (6 bases). TRBV23-1 belongs to the ORF category, with a function that is uncertain. This CDR3 comprises 15 residues. The V gene lost 5 bases and the J gene lost 1 base, with 14 bases spanning the gap. CDR3 region: CASSNRRDINYGYTF. The CDR3 DNA reads TGCGCCAGCAGTAACCGACGGGACATTAACTATGGCTACACCTTC.

This rearrangement joins TRBV11-3 to TRBJ2-1; no reliable D call. The V gene lost 5 bases and the J gene lost 4 bases, with 9 bases spanning the gap. Germline CDR1 and CDR2: SGHNT and YENEEA. This CDR3 spans 13 amino acids. In nucleotides, the CDR3 is TGTGCCAGCAGCCGCCCCCCGTACAATGAGCAGTTCTTC. It codes for CASSRPPYNEQFF.

This sequence joins TRBV28 and TRBJ2-3, with 8 positions matching TRBD2. In germline, CDR1 is MDHEN, CDR2 SYDVKM. V lost 5 bases and J lost 4; bases outside the gene matches: 11. The CDR3 is 16 amino acids. The CDR3 bases are TGTGCCAGCAGTCGCGGATTTAAAGCGGGAGCAGATACGCAGTATTTT. It encodes CASSRGFKAGADTQYF.

This sequence joins TRBV5-1 and TRBJ2-7; 7 bases fit TRBD1. The CDR3 runs to 17 residues. CDR1 and CDR2 from the germline V gene are SGHRS and YFSETQ. Losses at the gene ends were 4 bases for V and 3 bases for J; bases not matched to a gene: 16. The CDR3 protein is CASSKPDRPGPNYEQYF. CDR3 bases: TGCGCCAGCAGCAAACCGGACAGGCCCGGCCCTAACTACGAGCAGTACTTC. The variable domain in full, completed from reference TRBV5-1 and TRBJ2-7, reads KAGVTQTPRYLIKTRGQQVTLSCSPISGHRSVSWYQQTPGQGLQFLFEYFSETQRNKGNFPGRFSGRQFSNSRSEMNVSTLELGDSALYLCASSKPDRPGPNYEQYFGPGTRLTVT.

CDR3 sequence reads: CSASAQAISEQYF. CDR3 DNA sequence: TGCAGTGCTAGTGCACAGGCAATCAGCGAGCAGTACTTC. This chain uses TRBV20-1 with TRBJ2-7, with a possible D match to TRBD1 (5 bases). The germline gives CDR1 DFQATT, CDR2 SNEGSKA (reference sequence). Between the trimmed V and J ends, which lost 3 bases and 6 bases, there was a span of 15 bases. This CDR3 spans 13 amino acids.

The chain combines TRBV28 with TRBJ1-6; D is ambiguous. Germline V gives CDR1 MDHEN, CDR2 SYDVKM. Trimming shortened V by 6 bases and J by 4 bases, and 13 bases separated the two germline ends. CDR3 length equals 15 residues. This chain's CDR3 is CASSPLSSYNSPLHF. CDR3 nucleotide sequence: TGTGCCAGCAGCCCCCTTTCCTCTTATAATTCACCCCTCCACTTT.